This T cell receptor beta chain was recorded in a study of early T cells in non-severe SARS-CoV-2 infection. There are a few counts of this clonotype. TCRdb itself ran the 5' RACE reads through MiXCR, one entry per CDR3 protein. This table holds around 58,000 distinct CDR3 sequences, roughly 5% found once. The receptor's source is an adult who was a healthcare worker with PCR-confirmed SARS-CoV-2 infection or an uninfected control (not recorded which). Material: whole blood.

The CDR3 sequence is CASSSPGAISKGNTIYF. CDR3 coding DNA: TGTGCCAGCAGCTCGCCGGGGGCTATATCCAAAGGAAACACCATATATTTT. V and J are TRBV7-9 and TRBJ1-3, with D possibly TRBD1 on 6 matching bases. Deletions cut 4 bases from V and 4 bases from J, with 20 bases between. This CDR3 contains 17 residues. CDR1 SEHNR and CDR2 FQNEAQ come from the germline V gene (reference sequence).